The 4 T cell receptor beta chains listed next were all sequenced from one sample in a study of cytomegalovirus exposure and HLA in healthy donors. The PCR contained 60 Vbeta and 13 Jbeta primers. Here immunoSEQ multiplex PCR was the method, and the copy in TCRdb shows in-frame clones only, minus some. This repertoire shows 100,000 to 150,000 clones, roughly three quarters found once; its top ten account for roughly 1.5%. Sequencing was done on a sample of PBMCs. These receptors were collected from a woman aged 18-29 years in good health and CMV-seronegative.

The chain recombines TRBV5-1 with TRBJ2-2; 13 nucleotides line up with TRBD2. Per germline, CDR1 SGHRS and CDR2 YFSETQ. The CDR3 is 18 residues long. The V and J ends lost 3 bases and 2 bases, in that order; junction bases with no gene match: 7. CDR3 sequence (DNA): TGCGCCAGCAGCTCCGGACTAGCGGGAGTAATAAACACCGGGGAGCTGTTTTTT. Its translation: CASSSGLAGVINTGELFF.

The J gene is TRBJ2-7, the V gene TRBV5-1, with 7 bases lining up with TRBD1. CDR3 size: 17 residues. Germline CDR1 reads SGHRS; CDR2 reads YFSETQ. With 2 bases clipped from V and 1 base from J, the junction kept 12 bases outside the gene matches. The CDR3 nucleotides are TGCGCCAGCAGCTTTGGGGGCCGACAGGGATTTTCCTACGAGCAGTACTTC. Its protein product is CASSFGGRQGFSYEQYF.

This clone was observed a single time. The rearrangement joins TRBV30 to TRBJ2-7, with D unresolved. V lost 1 base to trimming and J lost 6 bases, with 16 bases between them. Germline-derived CDR1 and CDR2 are GTSNPN and SVGIG (reference sequence). This CDR3 region has 14 residues. In DNA form, the CDR3 reads TGTGCCTGGAGTGGTAACTACCCCCCGGCCGAGCAGTACTTC. It specifies CAWSGNYPPAEQYF.

This clone occurred once. The V call is TRBV7-9, the J call TRBJ1-1; 8 bases map to TRBD1. The CDR3 runs 14 residues. Trimming at V came to 3 bases and at J to 1 base, leaving 1 base not matched to a gene. Germline values: CDR1 SEHNR, CDR2 FQNEAQ (reference sequence). CDR3 in amino acids: CASSFGQGNTEAFF. DNA of the CDR3: TGTGCCAGCAGCTTCGGACAGGGGAACACTGAAGCTTTCTTT.